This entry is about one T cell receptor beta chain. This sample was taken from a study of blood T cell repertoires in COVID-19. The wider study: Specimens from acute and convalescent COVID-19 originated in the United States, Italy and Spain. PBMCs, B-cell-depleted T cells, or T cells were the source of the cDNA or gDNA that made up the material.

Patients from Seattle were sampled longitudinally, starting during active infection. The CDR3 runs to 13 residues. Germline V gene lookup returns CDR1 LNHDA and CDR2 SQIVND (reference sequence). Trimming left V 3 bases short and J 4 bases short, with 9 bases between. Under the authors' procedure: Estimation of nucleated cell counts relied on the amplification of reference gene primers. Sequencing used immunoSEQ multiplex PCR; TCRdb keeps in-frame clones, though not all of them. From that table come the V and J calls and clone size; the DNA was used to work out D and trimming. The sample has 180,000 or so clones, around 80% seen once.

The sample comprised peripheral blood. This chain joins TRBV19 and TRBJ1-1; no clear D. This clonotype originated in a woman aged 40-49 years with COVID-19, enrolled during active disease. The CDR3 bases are TGTGCCAGTAGTATTCTCGGGTTCACTGAAGCTTTCTTT. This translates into CASSILGFTEAFF.